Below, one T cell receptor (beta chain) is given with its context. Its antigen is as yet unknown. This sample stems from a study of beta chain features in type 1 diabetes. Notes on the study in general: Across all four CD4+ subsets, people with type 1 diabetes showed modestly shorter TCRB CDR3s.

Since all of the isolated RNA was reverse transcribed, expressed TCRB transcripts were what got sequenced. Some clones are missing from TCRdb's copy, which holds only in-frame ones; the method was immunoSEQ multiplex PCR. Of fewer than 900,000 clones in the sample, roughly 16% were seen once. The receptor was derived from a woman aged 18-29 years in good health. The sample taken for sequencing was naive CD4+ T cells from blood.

This CDR3 reads CASSVGGFQPQHF. The CDR3 DNA reads TGTGCCAGCAGCGTAGGGGGGTTCCAGCCCCAGCATTTT. This sequence joins TRBV9 and TRBJ1-5, with a possible D match to TRBD1 (5 bases). The V end lost 0 bases, the J end lost 7 bases, and 8 bases lay between the germline ends. CDR1 and CDR2 from the germline V gene are SGDLS and YYNGEE. The CDR3 has 13 residues.